This TCR beta chain was sequenced in a study of cytomegalovirus exposure and HLA in healthy donors. Turning to the study itself: Earlier results showed 117 million unique TCR beta sequences derived from 150 million to 200 million T cells.

The CDR3 contains 15 residues. CDR1 is ENHRY and CDR2 is SYGVKD in the germline V gene. The V gene end was trimmed by 0 bases and the J gene end by 3 bases; junction bases not matched to a gene: 2. PCR amplification relied on 60 Vbeta primers (plus 13 Jbeta primers). The method was immunoSEQ multiplex PCR; TCRdb's version includes in-frame clones alone and lacks a portion of them. This table has 120,000 to 150,000 clones, 73% appearing once. Likely unrecorded immune exposures existed in these nominally healthy donors. General study points: It was reported that the classifier diagnosed cytomegalovirus status with high specificity and sensitivity in both the original and validation cohorts.

In its sample, this clone was seen once. Its matching antigen is unknown. The sequencing input was PBMCs. The clonotype was recovered from a woman in her 40s in good health and CMV-seronegative. V is TRBV10-3 and J is TRBJ1-5, with 7 bases matching TRBD1. CDR3 amino acids: CAISESGQFNQPQHF. The CDR3 DNA follows: TGTGCCATCAGTGAGTCGGGACAGTTCAATCAGCCCCAGCATTTT.